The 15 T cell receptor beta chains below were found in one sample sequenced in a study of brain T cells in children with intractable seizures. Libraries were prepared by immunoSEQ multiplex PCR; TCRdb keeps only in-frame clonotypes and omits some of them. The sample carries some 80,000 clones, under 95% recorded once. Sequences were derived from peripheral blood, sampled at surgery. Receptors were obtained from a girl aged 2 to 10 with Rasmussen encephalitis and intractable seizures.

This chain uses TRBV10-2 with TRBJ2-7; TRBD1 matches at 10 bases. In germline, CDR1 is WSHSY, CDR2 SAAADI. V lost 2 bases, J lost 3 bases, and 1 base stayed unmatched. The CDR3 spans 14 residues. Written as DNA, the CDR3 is TGCGCCAGCAGTGAGAGGACAGGGGGCTACGAGCAGTACTTC. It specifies CASSERTGGYEQYF.

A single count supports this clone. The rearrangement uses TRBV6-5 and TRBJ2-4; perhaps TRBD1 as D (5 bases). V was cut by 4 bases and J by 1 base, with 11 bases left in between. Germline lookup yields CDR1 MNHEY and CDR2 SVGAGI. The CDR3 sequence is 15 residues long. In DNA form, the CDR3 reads TGTGCCAGCAGTTCTTCAGGGCCGGCCAAAAACATTCAGTACTTC. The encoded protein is CASSSSGPAKNIQYF.

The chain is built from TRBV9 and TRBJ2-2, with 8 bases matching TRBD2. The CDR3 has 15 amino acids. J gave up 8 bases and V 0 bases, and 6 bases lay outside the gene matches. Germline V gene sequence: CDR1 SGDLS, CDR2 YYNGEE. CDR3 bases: TGTGCCAGCAGCGTAGCGGCGGGGGGACTGGGGGAGCTGTTTTTT. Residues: CASSVAAGGLGELFF.

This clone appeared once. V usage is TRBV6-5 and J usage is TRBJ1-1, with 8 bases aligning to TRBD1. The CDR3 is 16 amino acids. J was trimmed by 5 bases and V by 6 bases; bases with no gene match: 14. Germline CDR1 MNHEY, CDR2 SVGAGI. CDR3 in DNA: TGTGCCAGCAGCTACCGCCTTCCGCAGGGGGCAACTGAAGCTTTCTTT. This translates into CASSYRLPQGATEAFF.

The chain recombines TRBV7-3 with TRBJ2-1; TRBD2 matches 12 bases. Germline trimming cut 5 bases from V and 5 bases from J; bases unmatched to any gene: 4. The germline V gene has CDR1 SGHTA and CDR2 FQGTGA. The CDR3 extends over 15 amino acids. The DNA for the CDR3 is TGTGCCAGCAGCCCACGACTAGCGGGAGACAATGAGCAGTTCTTC. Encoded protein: CASSPRLAGDNEQFF. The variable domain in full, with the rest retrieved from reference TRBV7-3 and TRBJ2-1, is GAGVSQTPSNKVTEKGKYVELRCDPISGHTALYWYRQSLGQGPEFLIYFQGTGAADDSGLPNDRFFAVRPEGSVSTLKIQRTERGDSAVYLCASSPRLAGDNEQFFGPGTRLTVL.

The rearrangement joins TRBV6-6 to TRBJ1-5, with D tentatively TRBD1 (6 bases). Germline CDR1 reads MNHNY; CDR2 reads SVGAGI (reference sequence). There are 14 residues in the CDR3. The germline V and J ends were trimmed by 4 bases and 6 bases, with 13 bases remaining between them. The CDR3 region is CASSSSGAIQPQHF. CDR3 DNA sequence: TGTGCCAGCAGTTCATCAGGGGCCATTCAGCCCCAGCATTTT.

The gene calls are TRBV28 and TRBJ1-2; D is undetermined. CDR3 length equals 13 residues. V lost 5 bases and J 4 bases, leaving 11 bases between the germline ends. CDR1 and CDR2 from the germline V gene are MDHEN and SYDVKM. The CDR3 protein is CASSPGLSYGYTF. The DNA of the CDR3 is TGTGCCAGCAGTCCGGGCCTGAGCTATGGCTACACCTTC.

The CDR3 DNA reads TGTGCCAGCAGTGCCCAAACAGGGGTGGCTTTCTTT. It encodes CASSAQTGVAFF. The rearrangement links TRBV28 to TRBJ1-1, with 7 bases aligning to TRBD1. This CDR3 contains 12 residues. CDR1 is MDHEN, CDR2 SYDVKM, per germline. Unmatched junction bases numbered 8, after V lost 5 bases and J lost 11 bases.

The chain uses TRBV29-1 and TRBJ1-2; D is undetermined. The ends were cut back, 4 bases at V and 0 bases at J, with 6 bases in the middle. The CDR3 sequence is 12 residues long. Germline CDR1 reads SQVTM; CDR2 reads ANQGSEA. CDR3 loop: CSVVQPNYGYTF. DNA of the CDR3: TGCAGCGTTGTACAGCCTAACTATGGCTACACCTTC.

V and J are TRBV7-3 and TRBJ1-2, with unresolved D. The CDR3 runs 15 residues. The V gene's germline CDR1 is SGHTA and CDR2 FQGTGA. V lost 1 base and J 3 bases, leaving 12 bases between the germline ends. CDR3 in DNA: TGTGCCAGCAGCTTAAAGTCGGGTTCAGACTATGGCTACACCTTC. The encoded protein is CASSLKSGSDYGYTF.

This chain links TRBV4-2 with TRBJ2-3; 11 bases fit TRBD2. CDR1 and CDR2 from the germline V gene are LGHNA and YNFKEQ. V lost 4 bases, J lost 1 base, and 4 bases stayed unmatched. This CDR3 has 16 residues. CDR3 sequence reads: CASSPIAGGGTDTQYF. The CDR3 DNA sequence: TGTGCCAGCAGCCCGATAGCGGGAGGGGGCACAGATACGCAGTATTTT.

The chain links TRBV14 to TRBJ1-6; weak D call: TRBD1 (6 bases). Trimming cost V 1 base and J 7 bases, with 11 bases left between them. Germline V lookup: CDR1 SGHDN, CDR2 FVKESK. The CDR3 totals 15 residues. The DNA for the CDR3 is TGTGCCAGCAGCCAAGTTACGGGGGCGAATTCACCCCTCCACTTT. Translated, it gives CASSQVTGANSPLHF.

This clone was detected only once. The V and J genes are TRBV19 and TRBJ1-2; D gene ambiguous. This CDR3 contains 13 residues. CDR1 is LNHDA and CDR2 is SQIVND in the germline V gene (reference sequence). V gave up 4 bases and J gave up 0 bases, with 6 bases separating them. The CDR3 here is CASSSHTNYGYTF. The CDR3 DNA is TGTGCCAGTAGTAGTCATACTAACTATGGCTACACCTTC.

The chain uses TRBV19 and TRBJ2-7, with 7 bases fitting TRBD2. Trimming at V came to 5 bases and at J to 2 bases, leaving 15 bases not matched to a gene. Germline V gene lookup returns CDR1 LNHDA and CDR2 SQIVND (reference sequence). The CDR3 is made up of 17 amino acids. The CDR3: CASSPGIGLAGPYEQYF. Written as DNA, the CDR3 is TGTGCCAGTAGTCCCGGGATCGGTTTAGCGGGCCCCTACGAGCAGTACTTC.

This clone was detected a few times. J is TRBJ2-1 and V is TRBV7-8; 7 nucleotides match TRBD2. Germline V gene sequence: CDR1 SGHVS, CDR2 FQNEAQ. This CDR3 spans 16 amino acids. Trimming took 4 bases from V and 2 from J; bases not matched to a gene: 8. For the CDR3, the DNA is TGTGCCAGCAGCTCGTTCGTAGCGGGTGCCTACAATGAGCAGTTCTTC. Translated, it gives CASSSFVAGAYNEQFF.